The 21 T cell receptor beta chains below were found in one sample sequenced in a study of blood T cell repertoires in COVID-19. Clones were read by immunoSEQ multiplex PCR, and TCRdb kept only the in-frame ones, dropping some. The sample has some 330,000 clones, about 87% seen once. Sequencing used PBMCs or T cells enriched from blood (not recorded which). The receptors come from a young man who had recovered from COVID-19.

The CDR3 here is CAISEHRGNTEAFF. In DNA form, the CDR3 reads TGTGCCATCAGTGAGCACAGGGGGAACACTGAAGCTTTCTTT. The V gene is TRBV10-3, the J gene TRBJ1-1; 7 nucleotides match TRBD1. The V gene's germline CDR1 is ENHRY and CDR2 SYGVKD. The CDR3 runs 14 residues. V dropped 2 bases and J dropped 1; count of bases not matched to a gene: 1.

This chain uses TRBV19 with TRBJ1-2, with TRBD1 identical over 7 bases. V lost 4 bases to trimming and J lost 3 bases; unmatched junction nucleotides: 17. The CDR3 is 18 amino acids. Germline CDR1 and CDR2: LNHDA and SQIVND (reference sequence). CDR3 sequence: CASSTTSDRKYVYYGYTF. In DNA, the CDR3 is TGTGCCAGTAGTACCACCTCGGACAGGAAGTATGTATACTATGGCTACACCTTC.

CDR3 nucleotide sequence: TGTGCCAGCAGCGCGAGGCGGGCGGGGAACACTGAAGCTTTCTTT. Translating gives CASSARRAGNTEAFF. The V and J genes are TRBV9 and TRBJ1-1, with D uncertain. V was cut by 3 bases and J by 1 base, with 13 bases left in between. CDR3 length: 15 residues. The germline CDR1 and CDR2 sequences are SGDLS and YYNGEE. Using reference TRBV9 and TRBJ1-1 for the parts outside the CDR3, the full variable domain is DSGVTQTPKHLITATGQRVTLRCSPRSGDLSVYWYQQSLDQGLQFLIQYYNGEERAKGNILERFSAQQFPDLHSELNLSSLELGDSALYFCASSARRAGNTEAFFGQGTRLTVV.

A few counts support this clone. The chain carries TRBV5-5 and TRBJ2-7; a weak D match, TRBD2 (5 bases). This CDR3 spans 13 amino acids. CDR1 is SGHKS and CDR2 is YYEKEE in the germline V gene (reference sequence). Trimming removed 4 bases at V and 3 bases at J, with 11 bases between. The CDR3 bases are TGTGCCAGCAGCAGACCCGGGGACTACGAGCAGTACTTC. Its translation is CASSRPGDYEQYF.

This rearrangement joins TRBV7-2 to TRBJ1-5; D is undetermined. CDR3 length: 13 residues. V gave up 2 bases and J gave up 5 bases, with 7 bases separating them. Germline loops: CDR1 SGHTA, CDR2 FQGNSA. CDR3 residues: CASSLRSDQPQHF. In DNA, the CDR3 is TGTGCCAGCAGCTTACGGTCCGATCAGCCCCAGCATTTT.

The gene calls are TRBV15 and TRBJ2-1, with 7 bases matching TRBD1. The V segment lost 0 bases and the J segment 0 bases; nucleotides outside the gene matches: 2. The germline V gene encodes CDR1 LNHNV and CDR2 YYDKDF (reference sequence). CDR3 length equals 16 residues. The DNA for the CDR3 is TGTGCCACCAGCAGAGACAGGGGGAGCTCCTACAATGAGCAGTTCTTC. Its protein product is CATSRDRGSSYNEQFF.

This chain joins TRBV30 and TRBJ1-6; 7 bases align to TRBD1. Trimming cost V 4 bases and J 10 bases; bases outside gene matches: 13. There are 15 residues in the CDR3. Per germline, CDR1 GTSNPN and CDR2 SVGIG (reference sequence). CDR3: CAWTKVGQEPSPLHF. The CDR3 region has the DNA TGTGCCTGGACGAAAGTCGGACAGGAGCCATCACCCCTCCACTTT. Full variable domain (outside the CDR3, taken from reference TRBV30 and TRBJ1-6): SQTIHQWPATLVQPVGSPLSLECTVEGTSNPNLYWYRQAAGRGLQLLFYSVGIGQISSEVPQNLSASRPQDRQFILSSKKLLLSDSGFYLCAWTKVGQEPSPLHFGNGTRLTVT.

This chain connects TRBV19 to TRBJ2-7, with 8 positions matching TRBD1. The CDR3 is made up of 15 amino acids. V lost 2 bases to trimming and J lost 4 bases; unmatched junction nucleotides: 7. Germline V gene sequence: CDR1 LNHDA, CDR2 SQIVND (reference sequence). In nucleotides, the CDR3 is TGTGCCAGTAGTATAACTTCTAGGACAGGGTACGAGCAGTACTTC. Encoded protein: CASSITSRTGYEQYF.

The chain uses TRBV6-5 and TRBJ1-5, with 8 bases lining up with TRBD1. The length of the CDR3 is 15 residues. The germline gives CDR1 MNHEY, CDR2 SVGAGI. V was pared by 2 bases and J by 6 bases, with 6 bases of the junction left unmatched. CDR3 sequence: CASSYAQGDSQPQHF. The CDR3 DNA reads as TGTGCCAGCAGTTACGCACAGGGGGACAGTCAGCCCCAGCATTTT.

J is TRBJ1-6 and V is TRBV18; TRBD1 agrees at 8 bases. The CDR3 is made up of 18 amino acids. Trimming took 1 base from V and 4 from J; bases not matched to a gene: 9. From germline, CDR1 is KGHSH and CDR2 LQKENI. This chain's CDR3 is CASSPRMLGQGYNSPLHF. DNA for the CDR3: TGTGCCAGCTCACCACGTATGCTCGGACAGGGATATAATTCACCCCTCCACTTT.

The chain couples TRBV10-3 to TRBJ1-6; TRBD1 might be the D (6 bases). With 10 bases removed from V and 7 bases from J, the gap between germline ends came to 11 bases. The CDR3 runs 12 residues. Looked up from germline, CDR1 is ENHRY and CDR2 is SYGVKD. In nucleotides, the CDR3 is TGTGCCACACAGGGTGGGAATTCACCCCTCCACTTT. Its protein is CATQGGNSPLHF.

This chain links TRBV4-1 with TRBJ1-1, with D perhaps matching TRBD1 (6 bases). Trimming stripped 0 bases from V and 3 bases from J, with 14 bases between. CDR1 is MGHRA, CDR2 YSYEKL, per germline. This CDR3 has 16 amino acids. CDR3 region: CASSQDKRQGYTEAFF. The CDR3 nucleotides are TGCGCCAGCAGCCAAGATAAAAGGCAGGGGTACACTGAAGCTTTCTTT.

This clone was counted a single time. This chain links TRBV5-5 with TRBJ2-3; D perhaps matches TRBD2 (6 bases). CDR1 is SGHKS, CDR2 YYEKEE, per germline (reference sequence). The CDR3 is 15 residues long. The V end lost 4 bases, the J end lost 2 bases, and 14 bases lay between the germline ends. The CDR3 sequence: CASSPRGTLTDTQYF. In DNA, the CDR3 is TGTGCCAGCAGCCCCCGGGGGACTCTCACAGATACGCAGTATTTT.

The V gene is TRBV6-5, the J gene TRBJ1-6; TRBD1 aligns across 7 bases. Trimming removed 0 bases from V and 10 bases from J; junction bases left unmatched: 9. Germline loops: CDR1 MNHEY, CDR2 SVGAGI. This CDR3 is 16 amino acids long. CDR3 in amino acids: CASSYSRDSLGSPLHF. The DNA for the CDR3 is TGTGCCAGCAGTTACTCGAGGGACAGTTTAGGATCACCCCTCCACTTT.

This chain uses TRBV18 with TRBJ1-5; tentatively, D is TRBD1 (5 bases). Germline V gene sequence: CDR1 KGHSH, CDR2 LQKENI. The CDR3 consists of 13 residues. V was shortened by 1 base and J by 4 bases, with 5 bases between the two germline ends. The CDR3 sequence: CASSPRQNQPQHF. The DNA for the CDR3 is TGTGCCAGCTCACCACGACAGAATCAGCCCCAGCATTTT.

The V call is TRBV5-4, the J call TRBJ1-4, with a possible D match to TRBD1 (6 bases). Per the germline V gene, CDR1 is SGHNT and CDR2 is YYREEE (reference sequence). The CDR3 loop spans 15 amino acids. With 3 bases removed from V and 7 bases from J, the gap between germline ends came to 16 bases. The CDR3 region is CASSSSRGAVEKLFF. The CDR3 DNA is TGTGCCAGCAGCTCAAGTCGGGGGGCGGTTGAAAAACTGTTTTTT.

The V gene is TRBV13, the J gene TRBJ1-5, with 7 bases aligning to TRBD1. The CDR3 runs to 17 residues. With V trimmed by 5 bases and J by 3 bases, 13 bases remained unmatched. Germline CDR1 and CDR2: PRHDT and FYEKMQ (reference sequence). CDR3 residues: CASSSAMTGSSNQPQHF. The CDR3, as DNA: TGTGCCAGCAGCAGCGCGATGACAGGGAGCTCCAATCAGCCCCAGCATTTT.

The chain is built from TRBV28 and TRBJ2-5; 9 bases are a match to TRBD1. The CDR3 has 14 residues. Germline V CDR1 and CDR2: MDHEN, SYDVKM. The J segment lost 5 bases and the V segment lost 7 bases, leaving 8 bases of the junction unmatched. CDR3 loop: CASTPDRGWETQYF. DNA of the CDR3: TGTGCCAGCACCCCCGACAGGGGGTGGGAGACCCAGTACTTC.

This clone was counted a few times. V usage is TRBV5-5 and J usage is TRBJ2-7; D is perhaps TRBD1 (5 bases). Trimming left V 1 base short and J 2 bases short, with 10 bases between. Germline assignment: CDR1 SGHKS and CDR2 YYEKEE (reference sequence). This CDR3 is 14 amino acids long. The CDR3 spells CASSLNRGTYEQYF. CDR3 nucleotides: TGTGCCAGCAGCTTGAATAGGGGAACCTACGAGCAGTACTTC.

This chain links TRBV9 with TRBJ2-6; tentatively, D is TRBD1 (6 bases). V gave up 3 bases and J gave up 0 bases, with 22 bases separating them. The germline CDR1 and CDR2 sequences are SGDLS and YYNGEE. The CDR3 consists of 20 residues. The CDR3, as DNA: TGTGCCAGCAGCGCCAAAGTTGGGGGCATTAGGGTCTCTGGGGCCAACGTCCTGACTTTC. This translates into CASSAKVGGIRVSGANVLTF.

The rearrangement links TRBV6-1 to TRBJ1-3; TRBD1 might be the D (6 bases). The V and J ends lost 2 bases and 1 base respectively, with 12 bases between them. This CDR3 has 16 residues. Germline CDR1 and CDR2: MNHNS and SASEGT. This CDR3 reads CASSEPGQISGNTIYF. CDR3 DNA sequence: TGTGCCAGCAGTGAACCGGGACAAATATCTGGAAACACCATATATTTT.